This T cell receptor beta chain stems from a study of primary melanoma T cells and metastatic recurrence. V lost 2 bases and J 4 bases, leaving 9 bases between the germline ends. The CDR3 has 13 amino acids. Germline V CDR1 and CDR2: SQVTM, ANQGSEA. A remark on this clone: The antigen is unknown.

Profiling relied on immunoSEQ multiplex PCR, and the TCRdb table lists in-frame clones only, not all of them. The repertoire holds hundreds of clones, with approximately 70% as singletons. Study-wide findings and caveats: Progression-free survival prediction reportedly improved most when T-cell fraction, rather than another histopathological variable, joined tumor thickness.

This receptor was obtained from a human donor with melanoma. The chain has TRBV29-1 and TRBJ1-5, with a tentative D call TRBD1 (6 bases). The sequenced sample consisted of melanoma tumor tissue. The CDR3 DNA follows: TGCAGCGTTGAACAGGGGAGTAATCAGCCCCAGCATTTT. As protein: CSVEQGSNQPQHF.